This T cell receptor (beta chain) was profiled in a study of T cell clonotyping in hematopoietic cell transplantation. General study results and limits: After transplant, recipient diversity fell while pathologically expanded clonotypes grew through day 180. Higher Inverse Simpson Index values in graft donor and pretransplant recipient predicted broader posttransplant TCR diversity.

Concerning this clone itself: As yet, its antigen is unknown.

Some clones are missing from TCRdb's copy, which holds only in-frame ones; the method was immunoSEQ multiplex PCR. The table shows under 30,000 clones, with roughly 90% occurring only once. The receptor comes from a female patient in her fifties or sixties who had an allogeneic stem cell transplant from a related donor, so the T cells may come from the graft donor. Some clones in this sample may be carry-over from other donors' samples. The sequencing here drew on PBMCs, taken 100 days after allogeneic stem cell transplant.

CDR3 nucleotide sequence: TGTGCCAGCAGCCCCCTTCAGGGGGATGATGGCTACACCTTC. Its translation is CASSPLQGDDGYTF. This sequence joins TRBV4-2 and TRBJ1-2, with 7 bases lining up with TRBD1. The CDR3 has 14 residues. The J segment lost 6 bases and the V segment lost 4 bases, leaving 8 bases of the junction unmatched. Per the germline V gene, CDR1 is LGHNA and CDR2 is YNFKEQ.